The 9 T cell receptor beta chains in this list originate from one sample, sequenced in a study of T cells after yellow fever vaccination. MiXCR, run by TCRdb on the 5' RACE reads, gives a single entry per CDR3 protein. The sample carries hundreds of thousands of distinct CDR3 sequences, around 10% recorded once. The sequencing here drew on CD4+ T cells sorted from PBMCs, taken 5 days after the yellow fever booster vaccination. The receptor set was obtained from a man aged 18 to 30 who received the YFV17D yellow fever vaccine.

This clonotype was counted a few times. The gene calls are TRBV3-1 and TRBJ1-4; D unresolved. Germline CDR1 is LGHDT and CDR2 is YNNKEL (reference sequence). The CDR3 runs to 16 residues. The V and J ends lost 2 bases and 1 base respectively, with 11 bases between them. The CDR3 is CASSQMEGGTNEKLFF. For the CDR3, the DNA is TGTGCCAGCAGCCAAATGGAGGGAGGAACTAATGAAAAACTGTTTTTT.

The genes are TRBV6-6 and TRBJ1-1; the D gene is possibly TRBD1 (5 bases). Looked up from germline, CDR1 is MNHNY and CDR2 is SVGAGI (reference sequence). There are 13 residues in the CDR3. Trimming removed 7 bases at V and 4 bases at J, with 13 bases between. The CDR3 sequence: CASTIGGGTEAFF. The CDR3 DNA reads TGTGCCAGCACCATTGGGGGGGGCACTGAAGCTTTCTTT.

A note on this clonotype: Just one base apart from a much larger clone, this may be a read error. V and J are TRBV18 and TRBJ1-1; D may be TRBD1 (6 bases). Trimming pared 0 bases from V and 1 base from J, leaving 9 bases between. Per the germline V gene, CDR1 is KGHSH and CDR2 is LQKENI. The CDR3 runs 15 residues. The CDR3 spells CASSPPDSGNTEAFF. The CDR3 nucleotides are TGTGCCAGCTCACCACCGGACAGTGGGAACACTGAAGCTTTCTTT.

The chain couples TRBV9 to TRBJ2-5, with 9 nucleotides matching TRBD1. The CDR3 contains 14 residues. The V gene's germline CDR1 is SGDLS and CDR2 YYNGEE. With V trimmed by 4 bases and J by 5 bases, 6 bases remained unmatched. The CDR3 sequence: CASSPRDREETQYF. As DNA, the CDR3 is TGTGCCAGCAGCCCGAGGGACAGGGAGGAGACCCAGTACTTC.

The gene calls are TRBV6-6 and TRBJ2-2; 8 positions agree with TRBD2. The trim removed 7 bases at V and 6 bases at J, leaving 7 bases unmatched. The CDR3 spans 14 residues. The germline V gene has CDR1 MNHNY and CDR2 SVGAGI (reference sequence). For the CDR3, the DNA is TGTGCCAGCAAGCGACTAGCGCAATCCGGGGAGCTGTTTTTT. This codes for CASKRLAQSGELFF.

This clonotype came up many times. The chain links TRBV7-2 to TRBJ2-5; D call uncertain. V lost 1 base to trimming and J lost 5 bases, with 8 bases between them. In germline, CDR1 is SGHTA, CDR2 FQGNSA. The CDR3 length is 13 residues. The CDR3, as DNA: TGTGCCAGCAGCTTAGACTATAGCGAGACCCAGTACTTC. Residues: CASSLDYSETQYF.

J is TRBJ2-5 and V is TRBV20-1, with D tentatively TRBD2 (5 bases). Germline assignment: CDR1 DFQATT and CDR2 SNEGSKA (reference sequence). The CDR3 is 13 amino acids. Trimming took off 6 bases at V and 1 base at J, with 12 bases between the two ends. CDR3 loop: CSATVSGQETQYF. The CDR3 DNA is TGCAGTGCCACCGTAAGCGGCCAAGAGACCCAGTACTTC.

This clonotype was counted at least ten times. This chain links TRBV18 with TRBJ1-6, with D uncertain. This CDR3 contains 14 residues. The germline V gene has CDR1 KGHSH and CDR2 LQKENI. V was clipped by 1 base and J by 0 bases, with 1 base between them. The CDR3 DNA sequence: TGTGCCAGCTCACCACGCTCCTATAATTCACCCCTCCACTTT. Protein sequence: CASSPRSYNSPLHF.

This sequence joins TRBV3-1 and TRBJ2-3, with 11 bases fitting TRBD2. With V trimmed by 5 bases and J by 4 bases, 2 bases remained unmatched. Looked up from germline, CDR1 is LGHDT and CDR2 is YNNKEL (reference sequence). This CDR3 contains 14 residues. CDR3 sequence: CASSGTSGSDTQYF. The CDR3 nucleotides are TGTGCCAGCAGCGGGACTAGCGGTTCAGATACGCAGTATTTT.